This T cell receptor beta chain was found in a study of T cells of healthy individuals. TCRdb fed the 5' RACE reads into MiXCR, producing one record per CDR3 protein. The sample contains 63,000 or so distinct CDR3 sequences, 16% of which appear only once. This clonotype was observed a few times. Trimming removed 7 bases at V and 7 bases at J, with 16 bases between. Germline assignment: CDR1 MDHEN and CDR2 SYDVKM. This CDR3 has 13 amino acids. The TCR sequence derives from a human donor in good health. The chain carries TRBV28 and TRBJ2-5; D is possibly TRBD1 (5 bases). CDR3: CASTLTTQGTQYF. CDR3 DNA sequence: TGTGCCAGCACGTTGACAACTCAGGGGACCCAGTACTTC.